The 25 T cell receptor beta chains below come from one sample, sequenced in a study of PD-1 blockade in classical Hodgkin lymphoma. Clones were sequenced by immunoSEQ multiplex PCR, and TCRdb holds only the in-frame ones, with some missing. Counted here are under 20,000 clones, roughly 87% occurring once; the ten biggest clones make up around 3.9%. Time point denoted: newly diagnosed, previously untreated cHL patient sample. Input material: peripheral blood mononuclear cells (PBMCs). The receptors were gathered from a human donor with classical Hodgkin lymphoma.

This sequence joins TRBV6-5 and TRBJ2-3; TRBD2 matches 10 bases. J gave up 11 bases and V 2 bases, and 10 bases lay outside the gene matches. CDR1 MNHEY and CDR2 SVGAGI come from the germline V gene. This CDR3 contains 15 residues. This chain's CDR3 is CASSYEGLAGEKQYF. The CDR3 coding sequence is TGTGCCAGCAGTTACGAGGGTCTAGCGGGAGAAAAGCAGTATTTT.

The genes are TRBV7-8 and TRBJ1-1; D gene unclear. There are 12 residues in the CDR3. Germline V gives CDR1 SGHVS, CDR2 FQNEAQ. V lost 0 bases to trimming and J lost 10 bases, with 9 bases between them. The CDR3 bases are TGTGCCAGCAGCTTAGCCCAGTCAGGAGCTTTCTTT. Translating gives CASSLAQSGAFF.

This rearrangement joins TRBV18 to TRBJ1-2, with 7 bases that match TRBD1. V lost 1 base to trimming and J lost 3 bases; unmatched junction nucleotides: 8. This CDR3 spans 16 amino acids. The germline gives CDR1 KGHSH, CDR2 LQKENI. DNA for the CDR3: TGTGCCAGCTCACCACTGGGGACAGAGGCGCACTATGGCTACACCTTC. It is translated as CASSPLGTEAHYGYTF.

CDR3 region: CASSLGQNYFTDTQYF. The CDR3 bases are TGTGCCAGCAGCTTGGGACAAAACTACTTCACAGATACGCAGTATTTT. This chain joins TRBV5-5 and TRBJ2-3; D is unresolved. The CDR3 consists of 16 residues. CDR1 and CDR2 (germline): SGHKS, YYEKEE (reference sequence). Trimming removed 0 bases from V and 2 bases from J, with 13 bases in between.

V and J are TRBV5-4 and TRBJ2-5; 7 nucleotides line up with TRBD2. The CDR3 is 20 amino acids. The V gene's germline CDR1 is SGHNT and CDR2 YYREEE (reference sequence). J lost 2 bases, V lost 3 bases, and 22 bases had no gene match. The CDR3 nucleotides are TGTGCCAGCAGCTGGATACCGAAAGTGGCTAGCGGTTTGGAACAAGAGACCCAGTACTTC. Amino acid sequence: CASSWIPKVASGLEQETQYF.

The sample holds a few counts of this clone. The genes are TRBV5-5 and TRBJ2-7, with unresolved D. This CDR3 comprises 15 residues. Germline V gene data show CDR1 as SGHKS and CDR2 as YYEKEE (reference sequence). V shed 0 bases and J shed 0 bases, with 10 bases lying between them. The CDR3 protein is CASSLVLLGSYEQYF. In DNA, the CDR3 is TGTGCCAGCAGCTTGGTTCTACTGGGCTCCTACGAGCAGTACTTC.

The chain is built from TRBV30 and TRBJ2-7; 9 bases align to TRBD1. The V and J ends lost 5 bases and 2 bases, in that order; junction bases with no gene match: 4. Germline V gives CDR1 GTSNPN, CDR2 SVGIG (reference sequence). This CDR3 is 13 amino acids long. The CDR3 nucleotides are TGTGCCTGGGGACAGGGGTTTACCTACGAGCAGTACTTC. Protein sequence: CAWGQGFTYEQYF.

The chain carries TRBV7-2 and TRBJ2-5, with D unclear. Trimming removed 3 bases at V and 3 bases at J, with 11 bases between. This CDR3 comprises 14 residues. Germline CDR1 reads SGHTA; CDR2 reads FQGNSA. Here the CDR3 DNA reads TGTGCCAGCAGCTTGGAGATCAGGAAAGAGACCCAGTACTTC. Its translation is CASSLEIRKETQYF.

The chain recombines TRBV7-8 with TRBJ1-4; a possible D gene is TRBD1 (5 bases). The CDR3 has 15 residues. Trimming cost V 4 bases and J 0 bases, with 9 bases left between them. The germline CDR1 and CDR2 sequences are SGHVS and FQNEAQ. The CDR3 loop is CASSSQVATNEKLFF. The CDR3 coding sequence is TGTGCCAGCAGCTCACAGGTTGCAACTAATGAAAAACTGTTTTTT. Variable domain in full (rest from reference TRBV7-8 and TRBJ1-4): GAGVSQSPRYKVAKRGQDVALRCDPISGHVSLFWYQQALGQGPEFLTYFQNEAQLDKSGLPSDRFFAERPEGSVSTLKIQRTQQEDSAVYLCASSSQVATNEKLFFGSGTQLSVL.

The rearrangement joins TRBV5-1 to TRBJ1-2; 8 nucleotides agree with TRBD1. In germline, CDR1 is SGHRS, CDR2 YFSETQ. V was clipped by 4 bases and J by 8 bases; unmatched bases: 7. CDR3 length equals 13 residues. DNA of the CDR3: TGCGCCAGCAGCCTGACAGGGGCGGGCGGCTACACCTTC. This gives the protein CASSLTGAGGYTF.

The V call is TRBV5-1, the J call TRBJ2-1, with D perhaps matching TRBD1 (6 bases). CDR3 length: 15 amino acids. Trimming stripped 3 bases from V and 8 bases from J, with 18 bases between. The germline CDR1 and CDR2 sequences are SGHRS and YFSETQ. The CDR3, as DNA: TGCGCCAGCAGCTCGAGAGGCAGGGGAGTCGATGAGCAGTTCTTC. It translates to CASSSRGRGVDEQFF.

V gene TRBV4-3 combines with J gene TRBJ1-2; possibly TRBD1 for D (5 bases). CDR1 and CDR2 (germline): LGHNA, YSLEER. Trimming stripped 1 base from V and 0 bases from J, with 9 bases between. There are 15 residues in the CDR3. The CDR3 spells CASSQGAGSNYGYTF. DNA of the CDR3: TGCGCCAGCAGCCAAGGGGCAGGGTCTAACTATGGCTACACCTTC.

This sequence joins TRBV15 and TRBJ2-3; a weak D match, TRBD2 (7 bases). CDR1 is LNHNV and CDR2 is YYDKDF in the germline V gene (reference sequence). Trimming took off 1 base at V and 0 bases at J, with 17 bases between the two ends. The CDR3 sequence is 18 residues long. This CDR3 is CATSRGGGAKTSTDTQYF. The CDR3, as DNA: TGTGCCACCAGCAGAGGAGGGGGGGCAAAAACTAGCACAGATACGCAGTATTTT. The full variable domain, completed using reference TRBV15 and TRBJ2-3, is DAMVIQNPRYQVTQFGKPVTLSCSQTLNHNVMYWYQQKSSQAPKLLFHYYDKDFNNEADTPDNFQSRRPNTSFCFLDIRSPGLGDTAMYLCATSRGGGAKTSTDTQYFGPGTRLTVL.

The rearrangement joins TRBV11-2 to TRBJ2-7; TRBD2 matches 16 bases. The junction had 5 bases not matched to a gene; V was cut back by 1 base and J by 8 bases. The CDR3 length is 16 residues. Germline V lookup: CDR1 SGHAT, CDR2 FQNNGV. The CDR3 DNA follows: TGTGCCAGCAGCTTAGGGGGACTAGCGGGAGGGGAAAAGCAGTACTTC. Its translation is CASSLGGLAGGEKQYF.

Notes on this clone: The junction departs from germline at one end; a sequencing error may be responsible. DNA of the CDR3: TGTGCCAGCAGTAAGGCAGGGAACCCTGAAGCTTTCTTT. Protein product: CASSKAGNPEAFF. The rearrangement uses TRBV6-6 and TRBJ1-1; D might be TRBD1 (5 bases). CDR1 is MNHNY and CDR2 is SVGAGI in the germline V gene (reference sequence). The CDR3 spans 13 residues.

This clone was seen a few times. The rearrangement uses TRBV6-1 and TRBJ2-3; a weak D match, TRBD2 (5 bases). There are 13 residues in the CDR3. CDR1 is MNHNS, CDR2 SASEGT, per germline. Trimming pared 4 bases from V and 5 bases from J, leaving 10 bases between. CDR3 region: CASSGEILDTQYF. The CDR3 nucleotides are TGTGCCAGCAGTGGGGAGATCCTAGATACGCAGTATTTT.

The table lists this clone with a count of one. The CDR3 DNA reads TGTGCCACAGCCACAGGGGGCAGCTATGGCTACACCTTC. Amino acids: CATATGGSYGYTF. The gene calls are TRBV28 and TRBJ1-2; 9 bases line up with TRBD1. Per germline, CDR1 MDHEN and CDR2 SYDVKM. J lost 4 bases, V lost 10 bases, and 7 bases had no gene match. This CDR3 is 13 amino acids long.

The chain uses TRBV6-5 and TRBJ1-4; D is perhaps TRBD1 (5 bases). V lost 6 bases and J 8 bases, leaving 16 bases between the germline ends. The CDR3 runs 14 residues. Germline values: CDR1 MNHEY, CDR2 SVGAGI. The CDR3 nucleotides are TGTGCCAGCAGCCTAGACCTAAAGGGGGAAAAACTGTTTTTT. Its translation is CASSLDLKGEKLFF.

CDR3 sequence (DNA): TGTGCCAGCAGCTTAGGAGCGGGGGTGCAAGAGACCCAGTACTTC. Translating it yields CASSLGAGVQETQYF. The rearrangement links TRBV11-3 to TRBJ2-5, with TRBD2 matching 8 bases. CDR1 is SGHNT and CDR2 is YENEEA in the germline V gene. V shed 1 base, J shed 2 bases, and the junction held 3 bases outside the gene matches. The CDR3 covers 15 residues.

V gene TRBV7-9 combines with J gene TRBJ2-7, with D perhaps given as TRBD1 or TRBD2 (5 bases each). V lost 3 bases and J lost 2, with 14 bases in between. The CDR3 length is 15 residues. The germline gives CDR1 SEHNR, CDR2 FQNEAQ (reference sequence). The DNA for the CDR3 is TGTGCCAGCAGCTTCCGGGGCAGTAGCACCTACGAGCAGTACTTC. Protein sequence: CASSFRGSSTYEQYF.

The rearrangement links TRBV25-1 to TRBJ1-1; tentatively, D is TRBD1 (5 bases). Trimming left V 7 bases short and J 4 bases short, with 16 bases between. CDR3 length: 14 amino acids. Germline CDR1 reads MGHDK; CDR2 reads SYGVNS. CDR3 in DNA: TGTGCCAGCAAACGGCCCGGGGGTGGCACTGAAGCTTTCTTT. This gives the protein CASKRPGGGTEAFF.

This rearrangement joins TRBV6-4 to TRBJ2-3, with 8 nucleotides matching TRBD2. The CDR3 totals 18 residues. After removal of 0 bases from V and 0 bases from J, the junction contained 8 bases not matched to a gene. CDR1 and CDR2 (germline): MRHNA, SNTAGT. CDR3 loop: CASSDSLIAGTSTDTQYF. CDR3 DNA: TGTGCCAGCAGTGACTCCCTCATAGCGGGGACTAGCACAGATACGCAGTATTTT.

The chain is built from TRBV4-2 and TRBJ2-7, with TRBD2 matching 16 bases. Trimming cost V 2 bases and J 2 bases; bases outside gene matches: 3. The CDR3 is made up of 17 amino acids. The germline gives CDR1 LGHNA, CDR2 YNFKEQ. CDR3 coding DNA: TGTGCCAGCAGCCAACTAGGGACTAGCGGGAGGGCCTACGAGCAGTACTTC. Translated: CASSQLGTSGRAYEQYF.

CDR3 loop: CASSFPRSTEAFF. The DNA for the CDR3 is TGTGCCAGCAGCTTCCCCCGGAGCACTGAAGCTTTCTTT. J is TRBJ1-1 and V is TRBV5-4; D is undetermined. V lost 2 bases, J lost 4 bases, and 9 bases lay in between. Germline V gene sequence: CDR1 SGHNT, CDR2 YYREEE (reference sequence). The CDR3 length is 13 residues.

The V and J genes are TRBV11-1 and TRBJ2-3, with 7 bases that match TRBD2. The V and J ends lost 2 bases and 4 bases, in that order; junction bases with no gene match: 6. This CDR3 spans 15 amino acids. Per the germline V gene, CDR1 is SGHAT and CDR2 is FQDESV (reference sequence). CDR3 region: CASSLWSSGPDTQYF. The CDR3 nucleotides read TGTGCCAGCAGCTTATGGTCTAGCGGTCCAGATACGCAGTATTTT.